These 20 T cell receptor beta chains came from one sample sequenced in a study of blood T cell repertoires in COVID-19. Here immunoSEQ multiplex PCR was the method, and the copy in TCRdb shows in-frame clones only, minus some. The sample has roughly 62,000 clones, around 87% seen once. The sequencing input was peripheral blood. The receptors were sampled from a man between 65 and 85 years old with acute or convalescent COVID-19.

The chain has TRBV3-1 (or the pseudogene TRBV3-2) and TRBJ1-2; a possible D gene is TRBD1 (5 bases). The CDR3 contains 15 residues. The germline gives CDR1 LGHDT, CDR2 YNNKEL (reference sequence). V lost 4 bases to trimming and J lost 4 bases, with 16 bases between them. CDR3 in amino acids: CASSRLDQGGYGYTF. CDR3 in DNA: TGTGCCAGCAGCCGCCTCGACCAGGGTGGCTATGGCTACACCTTC.

This chain uses TRBV9 with TRBJ2-1; TRBD1 might be the D (5 bases). Germline V gene data show CDR1 as SGDLS and CDR2 as YYNGEE. The CDR3 extends over 15 amino acids. Between the trimmed V and J ends, which lost 3 bases and 5 bases, there was a span of 15 bases. The DNA of the CDR3 is TGTGCCAGCAGCGCCTCGACAGTACCCAACAATGAGCAGTTCTTC. Translated: CASSASTVPNNEQFF.

The J gene is TRBJ2-2, the V gene TRBV18, with a possible D match to TRBD2 (6 bases). The germline CDR1 and CDR2 sequences are KGHSH and LQKENI. V dropped 1 base and J dropped 6 bases, with 18 bases sitting between them. The CDR3 is made up of 17 amino acids. The chain's CDR3 is CASSPLLGGKRAGELFF. The CDR3 DNA is TGTGCCAGCTCACCACTACTAGGAGGCAAGCGGGCCGGGGAGCTGTTTTTT.

The chain uses TRBV6-5 and TRBJ2-7, with a possible D match to TRBD1 (7 bases). There are 15 residues in the CDR3. Deletions cut 0 bases from V and 3 bases from J, with 12 bases between. Germline V CDR1 and CDR2: MNHEY, SVGAGI. DNA of the CDR3: TGTGCCAGCAGTTACTCAGGCAGGGGGGTCTACGAGCAGTACTTC. It yields the protein CASSYSGRGVYEQYF.

V gene TRBV5-1 combines with J gene TRBJ2-2; TRBD2 matches 11 bases. V shed 6 bases, J shed 5 bases, and the junction held 9 bases outside the gene matches. Germline CDR1 reads SGHRS; CDR2 reads YFSETQ. CDR3 length: 16 amino acids. This chain's CDR3 is CASKNPLAGVTGELFF. The CDR3 DNA reads as TGCGCCAGCAAGAACCCACTAGCGGGGGTGACCGGGGAGCTGTTTTTT. The variable domain in full, with the rest retrieved from reference TRBV5-1 and TRBJ2-2, is KAGVTQTPRYLIKTRGQQVTLSCSPISGHRSVSWYQQTPGQGLQFLFEYFSETQRNKGNFPGRFSGRQFSNSRSEMNVSTLELGDSALYLCASKNPLAGVTGELFFGEGSRLTVL.

This chain joins TRBV3-1 (or the pseudogene TRBV3-2) and TRBJ2-1; D might be TRBD1 (5 bases). The CDR3 covers 13 residues. Germline-derived CDR1 and CDR2 are LGHDT and YNNKEL (reference sequence). V lost 1 base to trimming and J lost 9 bases, with 10 bases between them. The CDR3, as DNA: TGTGCCAGCAGCCAAGTAAGGGGAACTGAGCAGTTCTTC. It yields the protein CASSQVRGTEQFF.

J is TRBJ2-3 and V is TRBV11-3; weak D call: TRBD2 (6 bases). This CDR3 has 13 residues. With 0 bases removed from V and 7 bases from J, the gap between germline ends came to 8 bases. Germline lookup yields CDR1 SGHNT and CDR2 YENEEA. CDR3 loop: CASSLDGTYTQYF. DNA for the CDR3: TGTGCCAGCAGCTTAGACGGGACTTATACGCAGTATTTT.

The chain combines TRBV10-3 with TRBJ2-5; tentative D call: TRBD1 (5 bases). Germline V gene sequence: CDR1 ENHRY, CDR2 SYGVKD. The CDR3 is 13 residues long. Trimming left V 6 bases short and J 1 base short, with 9 bases between. Here the CDR3 DNA reads TGTGCCATCAGCTACAGGAGCCAAGAGACCCAGTACTTC. Translated: CAISYRSQETQYF.

The chain joins TRBV19 to TRBJ2-7, with TRBD1 as a possible D gene (5 bases). Trimming removed 5 bases at V and 7 bases at J, with 15 bases between. Germline V gene data show CDR1 as LNHDA and CDR2 as SQIVND (reference sequence). This CDR3 is built from 13 residues. CDR3 in DNA: TGTGCCAGTAGTGAAGGACACTCGTGGGAGCAGTACTTC. Protein: CASSEGHSWEQYF.

The V call is TRBV7-3, the J call TRBJ2-1, with D tentatively TRBD1 (6 bases). The CDR3 extends over 16 amino acids. Per the germline V gene, CDR1 is SGHTA and CDR2 is FQGTGA. V lost 3 bases and J lost 5, with 17 bases in between. Written as DNA, the CDR3 is TGTGCCAGCAGCTTGCCCCCTCTCGGGGACAACAATGAGCAGTTCTTC. Protein: CASSLPPLGDNNEQFF.

The CDR3 region has the DNA TGTGCCAGCAGCGACCAGGGGGCCGGGGAGCTGTTTTTT. Amino acids: CASSDQGAGELFF. This chain joins TRBV9 and TRBJ2-2; 7 bases match TRBD1. The junction had 2 bases not matched to a gene; V was cut back by 3 bases and J by 6 bases. Looked up from germline, CDR1 is SGDLS and CDR2 is YYNGEE. The CDR3 has 13 residues.

The chain combines TRBV10-3 with TRBJ2-7; perhaps TRBD1 as D (5 bases). Germline CDR1 reads ENHRY; CDR2 reads SYGVKD. This CDR3 has 16 amino acids. The ends were cut back, 0 bases at V and 7 bases at J, with 19 bases in the middle. CDR3 protein: CAISESTVIGPREQYF. The DNA of the CDR3 is TGTGCCATCAGTGAGTCGACAGTTATTGGGCCCCGGGAGCAGTACTTC.

J is TRBJ1-5 and V is TRBV2; tentatively, D is TRBD1 (5 bases). Per germline, CDR1 SNHLY and CDR2 FYNNEI. V was trimmed by 5 bases and J by 0 bases, leaving 11 bases between them. The CDR3 length is 15 residues. In DNA form, the CDR3 reads TGTGCCAGCAGTCTCGGGGGATATAGCAATCAGCCCCAGCATTTT. Translating gives CASSLGGYSNQPQHF.

This chain uses TRBV7-2 with TRBJ1-5; 9 bases fit TRBD1. Trimming took 0 bases from V and 10 from J; bases not matched to a gene: 7. The CDR3 loop spans 15 amino acids. CDR1 SGHTA and CDR2 FQGNSA come from the germline V gene. The CDR3 DNA sequence: TGTGCCAGCAGCTTAGCTTTGGGACAGGGCGCCCCCCAGCATTTT. This translates into CASSLALGQGAPQHF.

This chain links TRBV3-1 (or the pseudogene TRBV3-2) with TRBJ1-2; D not certain. Germline lookup yields CDR1 LGHDT and CDR2 YNNKEL (reference sequence). V was clipped by 2 bases and J by 4 bases, with 14 bases between them. This CDR3 has 15 residues. The CDR3 coding sequence is TGTGCCAGCAGCCAAACACCCGAGGGCAGCTATGGCTACACCTTC. It specifies CASSQTPEGSYGYTF.

This rearrangement joins TRBV15 to TRBJ1-5; possibly TRBD1 for D (5 bases). This CDR3 is 17 amino acids long. Trimming took 0 bases from V and 0 from J, leaving 12 bases between them. Germline lookup yields CDR1 LNHNV and CDR2 YYDKDF (reference sequence). The CDR3: CATSRDTQAYSNQPQHF. The CDR3 DNA sequence: TGTGCCACCAGCAGAGACACACAGGCTTATAGCAATCAGCCCCAGCATTTT.

V and J are TRBV27 and TRBJ2-1, with 12 bases that match TRBD2. The trim removed 5 bases at V and 7 bases at J, leaving 3 bases unmatched. The germline gives CDR1 MNHEY, CDR2 SMNVEV (reference sequence). This CDR3 has 14 residues. The CDR3 spells CASSGGTSGNEQFF. CDR3 nucleotide sequence: TGTGCCAGCAGTGGGGGGACTAGCGGGAATGAGCAGTTCTTC.

This clone was counted only a few times. The chain links TRBV10-3 to TRBJ2-7; D is unresolved. Between the trimmed V and J ends, which lost 3 bases and 1 base, there was a span of 10 bases. CDR1 and CDR2 from the germline V gene are ENHRY and SYGVKD. CDR3 length: 14 residues. CDR3 nucleotide sequence: TGTGCCATCAGTGACCGGGTGGAATCCTACGAGCAGTACTTC. It codes for CAISDRVESYEQYF.

DNA of the CDR3: TGTGCCAGCAGTGAAATCGGTCAGCCCCAGCATTTT. This translates into CASSEIGQPQHF. This chain links TRBV6-1 with TRBJ1-5; D not resolved. This CDR3 has 12 residues. Germline V gives CDR1 MNHNS, CDR2 SASEGT. The V gene lost 2 bases and the J gene lost 6 bases, with 5 bases spanning the gap.

This rearrangement joins TRBV9 to TRBJ1-6; D uncertain. CDR3 size: 16 residues. Trimming stripped 4 bases from V and 5 bases from J, with 16 bases between. Germline V gene sequence: CDR1 SGDLS, CDR2 YYNGEE. Written as DNA, the CDR3 is TGTGCCAGCAGCCCCCGCGTAGAACCCCATAATTCACCCCTCCACTTT. Amino acid sequence: CASSPRVEPHNSPLHF.